The clone carrying this T cell receptor beta chain appeared many times. Its specificity is unknown. Amplified regions were TCR beta CDR3 sequences from RNA transcripts. With the HTBI primer set, the TCR CDR3 went through a first round of RT-PCR. Each CDR3 protein is one row after TCRdb ran MiXCR on the multiplex PCR reads. The table has some 600,000 distinct CDR3 sequences, approximately 14% seen once; the top ten hold around 5.4%. This sample was taken from a study of T cells in Graves' hyperthyroidism and ophthalmopathy. The CDR3 is made up of 11 amino acids. The germline V and J ends were trimmed by 8 bases and 5 bases, with 7 bases remaining between them. CDR1 and CDR2 (germline): KGHSH, LQKENI. Patients aged 18 to 65 had newly diagnosed hyperthyroidism lasting under 2 months. Extraction of PBMCs used around 9.6 ml of fresh peripheral blood. Overall study results and limits: Prediction of ophthalmopathy progression came a median approximately 6 months pre-onset. Most thyroid clonotypes that were expanded above 0.001 also turned up in blood.

This TCR was sampled from a woman aged 25 to 39 with Graves' hyperthyroidism that later progressed to Graves' ophthalmopathy. Sequenced material: blood. The chain is built from TRBV18 and TRBJ2-1; D uncertain. The CDR3 DNA reads TGTGCCAGCAGCCGAAACAATGAGCAGTTCTTC. This sequence encodes CASSRNNEQFF.